The 14 T cell receptor beta chains given below trace back to one sample, sequenced in a study of quantifying T cell responses using KT2 cells. The wider study: cDNA was made from DNase-treated RNA using alpha and beta constant primers.

A single-stranded UMI oligo with SP2 sequence was ligated to cDNA 3' ends. The first PCR ran roughly 4 cycles with an equimolar RC1.1 and RC1.2 beta primer mix. MiXCR was run by TCRdb on the UMI-ligation and nested PCR reads, yielding one entry per CDR3 protein. The table shows tens of thousands of distinct CDR3 sequences, with 7.3% occurring only once. What was sequenced was PBMCs spiked with cells of the T cell clone KT2. The receptors originated from a human donor.

This clonotype was seen many times. The chain is built from TRBV6-2 or TRBV6-3 and TRBJ1-1, with D hard to call. Trimming removed 8 bases at V and 3 bases at J, with 7 bases between. The CDR3 runs 11 residues. Germline V gives CDR1 MNHEY, CDR2 SVGEGT. The CDR3 DNA follows: TGTGCCAGCTTTCGGGACACTGAAGCTTTCTTT. This encodes CASFRDTEAFF.

This clonotype was seen ten or more times. The rearrangement joins TRBV4-1 to TRBJ1-1; D gene ambiguous. The CDR3 totals 15 residues. Germline CDR1 reads MGHRA; CDR2 reads YSYEKL. Trimming took 0 bases from V and 0 from J, leaving 8 bases between them. The CDR3 here is CASSQDTRVNTEAFF. The CDR3 DNA sequence: TGCGCCAGCAGCCAAGATACGAGGGTGAACACTGAAGCTTTCTTT.

V and J are TRBV6-2 or TRBV6-3 and TRBJ2-1; 10 bases are shared with TRBD2. CDR3 length equals 15 residues. Looked up from germline, CDR1 is MNHEY and CDR2 is SVGEGT. V shed 2 bases and J 4 bases; nucleotides not matched to a gene: 2. The CDR3 protein is CASSYVAGGYNEQFF. CDR3 sequence (DNA): TGTGCCAGCAGTTACGTAGCGGGAGGTTACAATGAGCAGTTCTTC.

This clonotype was observed at least ten times. This rearrangement joins TRBV12-3 or TRBV12-4 to TRBJ1-5; D gene unclear. This CDR3 region has 15 residues. V lost 2 bases and J 3 bases, leaving 11 bases between the germline ends. The CDR3 sequence is CASSLSGENNQPQHF. The CDR3 region has the DNA TGTGCCAGCAGTTTAAGCGGGGAAAACAATCAGCCCCAGCATTTT.

This clonotype was detected only a few times. The chain recombines TRBV6-5 with TRBJ2-7, with 13 positions matching TRBD2. This CDR3 spans 15 amino acids. The V and J ends lost 5 bases and 6 bases, in that order; junction bases with no gene match: 7. Germline V lookup: CDR1 MNHEY, CDR2 SVGAGI. Written as DNA, the CDR3 is TGTGCCAGCAGTAGAGGACTAGCGGGAGCGGGCGAGCAGTACTTC. Translated: CASSRGLAGAGEQYF.

In its sample, this clonotype was seen many times. This chain links TRBV20-1 with TRBJ1-2, with TRBD1 matching 8 bases. V was pared by 6 bases and J by 7 bases, with 7 bases of the junction left unmatched. Germline assignment: CDR1 DFQATT and CDR2 SNEGSKA (reference sequence). The CDR3 is 12 amino acids. This chain's CDR3 is CSATTGAAGYTF. In nucleotides, the CDR3 is TGCAGTGCCACGACAGGGGCCGCTGGCTACACCTTC.

This clonotype was picked up a small number of times. The genes are TRBV20-1 and TRBJ2-7; D not certain. Between the trimmed V and J ends, which lost 0 bases and 6 bases, there was a span of 9 bases. Germline CDR1 is DFQATT and CDR2 is SNEGSKA (reference sequence). The CDR3 sequence is 12 residues long. CDR3 bases: TGCAGTGCTAGAGATCATTGGGGCGAGCAGTACTTC. Amino acids: CSARDHWGEQYF.

In this sample, this clonotype turned up many times. The V and J genes are TRBV4-1 and TRBJ2-1, with D tentatively TRBD1 or TRBD2 (5 bases each). This CDR3 contains 16 residues. V was shortened by 1 base and J by 5 bases, with 15 bases between the two germline ends. Germline values: CDR1 MGHRA, CDR2 YSYEKL. The CDR3, as DNA: TGCGCCAGCAGCCAAGGAGGGGTGGCTGGCGACAATGAGCAGTTCTTC. It encodes CASSQGGVAGDNEQFF.

This chain joins TRBV7-9 and TRBJ2-2; D call uncertain. Trimming took off 1 base at V and 0 bases at J, with 6 bases between the two ends. Germline V gene data show CDR1 as SEHNR and CDR2 as FQNEAQ (reference sequence). The CDR3 is 15 amino acids. The chain's CDR3 is CASSLEGPNTGELFF. CDR3 in DNA: TGTGCCAGCAGCTTAGAAGGGCCGAACACCGGGGAGCTGTTTTTT.

The sample holds many counts of this clonotype. This rearrangement joins TRBV24-1 to TRBJ2-3; no clear D gene. Trimming removed 5 bases from V and 3 bases from J, with 8 bases in between. The CDR3 is 13 residues long. Germline V lookup: CDR1 KGHDR, CDR2 SFDVKD. CDR3 region: CATSVDGTDTQYF. For the CDR3, the DNA is TGTGCCACCAGTGTTGATGGAACAGATACGCAGTATTTT.

This clonotype was seen a few times. V and J are TRBV29-1 and TRBJ2-5; possibly TRBD2 for D (5 bases). Per the germline V gene, CDR1 is SQVTM and CDR2 is ANQGSEA. Trimming removed 7 bases at V and 3 bases at J, with 6 bases between. CDR3 length: 10 amino acids. CDR3 protein: CSGGEETQYF. The DNA for the CDR3 is TGCAGCGGGGGAGAAGAGACCCAGTACTTC.

CDR3 residues: CATASILGYEQYF. The DNA of the CDR3 is TGTGCCACCGCTAGCATCCTCGGCTACGAGCAGTACTTC. The V and J genes are TRBV19 and TRBJ2-7; maybe TRBD2 (5 bases). V was clipped by 10 bases and J by 3 bases, with 16 bases between them. The length of the CDR3 is 13 residues. CDR1 is LNHDA and CDR2 is SQIVND in the germline V gene (reference sequence).

The gene calls are TRBV20-1 and TRBJ1-1; D is possibly TRBD1 (5 bases). The germline V gene has CDR1 DFQATT and CDR2 SNEGSKA (reference sequence). This CDR3 has 16 residues. Between the trimmed V and J ends, which lost 0 bases and 6 bases, there was a span of 20 bases. This CDR3 reads CSARDWDRPGGAEAFF. The DNA of the CDR3 is TGCAGTGCTAGAGATTGGGACCGCCCCGGAGGGGCTGAAGCTTTCTTT.

The rearrangement links TRBV6-2 or TRBV6-3 to TRBJ1-1, with D uncertain. Trimming left V 4 bases short and J 5 bases short, with 11 bases between. The CDR3 totals 13 residues. The germline V gene has CDR1 MNHEY and CDR2 SVGEGT. The chain's CDR3 is CASSFGYGTEAFF. CDR3 DNA: TGTGCCAGCAGTTTCGGTTACGGGACTGAAGCTTTCTTT.